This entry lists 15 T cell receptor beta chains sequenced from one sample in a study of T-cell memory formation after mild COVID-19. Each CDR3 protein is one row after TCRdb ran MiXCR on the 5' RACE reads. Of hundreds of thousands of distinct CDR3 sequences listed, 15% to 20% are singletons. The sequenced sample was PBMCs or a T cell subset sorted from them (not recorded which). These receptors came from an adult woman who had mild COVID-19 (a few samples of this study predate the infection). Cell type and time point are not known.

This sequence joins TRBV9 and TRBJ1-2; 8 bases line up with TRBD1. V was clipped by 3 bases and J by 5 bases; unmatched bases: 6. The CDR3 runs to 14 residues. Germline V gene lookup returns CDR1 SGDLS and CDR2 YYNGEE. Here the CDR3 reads CASSGTGQVYGYTF. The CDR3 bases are TGTGCCAGCAGCGGCACGGGACAGGTATATGGCTACACCTTC.

CDR3 region: CASSPHSESRGGSGYTF. CDR3 in DNA: TGTGCCAGCAGCCCCCACTCAGAAAGTAGGGGAGGAAGTGGCTACACCTTC. The chain employs TRBV9 and TRBJ1-2; a weak D match, TRBD1 (5 bases). This CDR3 has 17 amino acids. Germline values: CDR1 SGDLS, CDR2 YYNGEE. Trimming removed 4 bases from V and 7 bases from J, with 26 bases in between.

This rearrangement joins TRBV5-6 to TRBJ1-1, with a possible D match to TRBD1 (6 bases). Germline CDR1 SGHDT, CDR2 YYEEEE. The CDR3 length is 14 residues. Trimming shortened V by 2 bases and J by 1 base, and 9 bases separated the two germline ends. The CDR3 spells CASSLNRANTEAFF. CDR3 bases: TGTGCCAGCAGCTTAAACAGGGCGAACACTGAAGCTTTCTTT.

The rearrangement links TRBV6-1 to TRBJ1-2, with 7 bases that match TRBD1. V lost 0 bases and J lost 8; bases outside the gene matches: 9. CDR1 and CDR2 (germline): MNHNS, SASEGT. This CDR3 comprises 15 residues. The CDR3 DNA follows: TGTGCCAGCAGTGAAGCGCTTACCCACAGGGGCGGCTACACCTTC. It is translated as CASSEALTHRGGYTF.

CDR3 nucleotide sequence: TGCAGCCCTAGACTAGCGAGCACAGATACGCAGTATTTT. As protein: CSPRLASTDTQYF. This chain links TRBV29-1 with TRBJ2-3, with 8 bases matching TRBD2. The CDR3 contains 13 residues. CDR1 is SQVTM, CDR2 ANQGSEA, per germline. Germline trimming cut 8 bases from V and 0 bases from J; bases unmatched to any gene: 4.

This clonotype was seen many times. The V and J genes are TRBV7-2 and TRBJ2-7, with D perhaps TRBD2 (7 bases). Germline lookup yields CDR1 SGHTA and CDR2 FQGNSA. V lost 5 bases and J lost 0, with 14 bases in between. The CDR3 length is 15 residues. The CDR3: CASSRGEGVSYEQYF. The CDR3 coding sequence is TGTGCCAGCAGCCGGGGGGAGGGGGTCTCCTACGAGCAGTACTTC.

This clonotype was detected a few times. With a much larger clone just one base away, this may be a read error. The CDR3 nucleotides are TGTGCCAGCAGCATTGGACTACCGCGTCAAGAGACCCAGTACTTC. It encodes CASSIGLPRQETQYF. The V gene is TRBV7-3, the J gene TRBJ2-5; D is possibly TRBD2 (6 bases). Between the trimmed V and J ends, which lost 5 bases and 2 bases, there was a span of 15 bases. The CDR3 spans 15 residues. Germline V lookup: CDR1 SGHTA, CDR2 FQGTGA.

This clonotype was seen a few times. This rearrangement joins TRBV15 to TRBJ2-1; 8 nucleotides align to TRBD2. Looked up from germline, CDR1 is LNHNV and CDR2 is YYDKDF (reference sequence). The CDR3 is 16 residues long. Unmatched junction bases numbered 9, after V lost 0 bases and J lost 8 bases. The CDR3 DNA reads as TGTGCCACCAGCAGAGATCTTAGCGGGATCAGCGATGAGCAGTTCTTC. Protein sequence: CATSRDLSGISDEQFF.

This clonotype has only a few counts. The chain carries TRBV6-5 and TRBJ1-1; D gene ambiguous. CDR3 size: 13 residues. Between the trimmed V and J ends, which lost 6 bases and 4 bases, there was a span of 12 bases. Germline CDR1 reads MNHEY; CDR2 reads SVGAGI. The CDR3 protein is CASSLREGTEAFF. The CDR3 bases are TGTGCCAGCAGCCTGAGGGAGGGCACTGAAGCTTTCTTT.

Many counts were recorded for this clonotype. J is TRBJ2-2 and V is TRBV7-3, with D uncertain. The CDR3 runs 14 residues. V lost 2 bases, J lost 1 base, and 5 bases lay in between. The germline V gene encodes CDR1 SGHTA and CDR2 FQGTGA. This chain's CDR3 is CASSLGWNTGELFF. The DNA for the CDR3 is TGTGCCAGCAGCTTAGGATGGAACACCGGGGAGCTGTTTTTT.

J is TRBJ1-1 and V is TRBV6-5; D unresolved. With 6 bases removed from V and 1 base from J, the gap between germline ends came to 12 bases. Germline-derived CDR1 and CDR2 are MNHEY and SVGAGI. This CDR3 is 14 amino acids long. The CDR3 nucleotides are TGTGCCAGCAGACGGACTCTCCCGAACACTGAAGCTTTCTTT. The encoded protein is CASRRTLPNTEAFF.

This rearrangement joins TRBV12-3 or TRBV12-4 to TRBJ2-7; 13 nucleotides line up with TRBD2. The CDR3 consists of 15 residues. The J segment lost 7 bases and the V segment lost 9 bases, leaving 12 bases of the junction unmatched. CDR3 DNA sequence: TGTGCCAGTCGGACTAGCGGGAGTCAAACGGGAGAGCAGTACTTC. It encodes CASRTSGSQTGEQYF.

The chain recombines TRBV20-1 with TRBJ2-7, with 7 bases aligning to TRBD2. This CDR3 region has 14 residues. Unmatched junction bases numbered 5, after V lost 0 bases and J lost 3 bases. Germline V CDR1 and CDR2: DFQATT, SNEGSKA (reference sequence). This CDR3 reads CSAREPGGGYEQYF. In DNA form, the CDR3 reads TGCAGTGCTAGAGAACCGGGAGGCGGCTACGAGCAGTACTTC.

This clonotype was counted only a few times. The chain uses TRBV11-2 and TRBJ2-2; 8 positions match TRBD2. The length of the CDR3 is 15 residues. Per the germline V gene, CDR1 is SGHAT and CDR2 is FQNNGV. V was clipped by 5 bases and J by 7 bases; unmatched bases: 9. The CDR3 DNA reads TGTGCCAGCAGCGATAAGGGACTAGTCGGCGGGGAGCTGTTTTTT. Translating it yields CASSDKGLVGGELFF.

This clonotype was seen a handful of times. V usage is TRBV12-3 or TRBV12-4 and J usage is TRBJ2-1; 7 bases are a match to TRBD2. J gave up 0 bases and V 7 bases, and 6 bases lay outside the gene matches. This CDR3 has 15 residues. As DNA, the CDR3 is TGTGCCAGCACCCCAGGCGGGGGCTCCTACAATGAGCAGTTCTTC. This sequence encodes CASTPGGGSYNEQFF.